This T cell receptor (beta chain) was identified in a study of shared T cell receptors in the human thymus (dated by TCRdb to 2020 to 2022). About the investigation overall: The study examined how self-reactive, shared T-cell receptor alpha chains are generated in the human thymus.

The library was built by means of the immunoSEQ multiplex PCR assay. In TCRdb, the immuneACCESS table is reduced to in-frame sequences with V and J assigned. These tables do not hold every clone; where another copy was compared, an unresolved V gene accounts for under half, and the others remain unexplained. This sample is represented by hundreds of thousands of clones; roughly 90% of them were singletons. The ten biggest clones cover 0.0095% to 0.011% of the sample. The CDR3 numbers 16 residues from cysteine through phenylalanine. Only the CDR3 DNA is retained, 48 bases long and in frame from the first base. V lost 3 bases and J lost 2 bases; the stretch between them is 17 bases long. According to the germline V gene, CDR1 reads MDHEN and CDR2 reads SYDVKM. This clone was detected only once. Its recognized antigen is unknown. No clone much larger than this one lies a single base away; base qualities are absent.

This sample also belongs to another study, concerning human thymus T cells. The second study's authors report: The donors were immunologically healthy infants in Finland who had open corrective cardiac surgery for congenital heart defects. The thymus tissue came from surgical resects taken out during corrective cardiac surgery. V and J gene segment usage appeared biased in both thymic and peripheral blood repertoires. The related research reported highly overlapping thymic TCR repertoires among unrelated individuals. TCR alpha and beta repertoires from roughly eight infant thymus samples and a few related peripheral blood samples were characterized in the study. Donor ages ranging from about 7 to 250 days were recorded, and about six male and a couple of female infants were included in the cohort. Thymocytes were released mechanically from tissue and stored at -70 °C as pellets of roughly 8.5-32 million cells. A QIAsymphony instrument was used to extract genomic DNA from frozen cell pellets. The immunoSEQ multiplex PCR assay was used to amplify the TCRB and TCRAD loci from a standardized amount of quality-controlled genomic DNA. The V(D)J region was spanned by amplicons of a length sufficient to cover the CDR3 and to identify V and J genes. Through the commercial immunoSEQ service, the amplicons were sequenced on an Illumina platform. Corrections for primer bias and sequencing errors followed previously described methods, while TCRAD and TCRB definitions were based on the IMGT database. immunoSEQ Analyzer 3.0 and VDJTools were used for repertoire analysis, which covered basic statistics, V/J segment usage, diversity estimates, rarefaction and pairwise overlap. Diversity was estimated with Chao1, ChaoE, Efron-Thisted, Shannon and inverse Simpson indices, and also on datasets down-sampled to the smallest sample. Repertoire overlap used strict matching of CDR3 nucleotide sequence, V gene and J gene, with Jaccard-based multidimensional scaling clustering. On average, thymus samples yielded around 800,000 unique TCRB clonotypes, whereas blood samples yielded 75,000 to 95,000.

This chain is built from TRBV28 and TRBJ2-7; 6 matching bases give a weak D call of TRBD2. The specimen sequenced was thymocytes. This TCR derives from a boy in the first two years of life with a congenital heart defect. Donor details come from another sample of the same person, matched by shared clones. The CDR3 loop reads CASSLGRFSLAYEQYF. The DNA is TGTGCCAGCAGTTTGGGGAGGTTCAGTTTGGCCTACGAGCAGTACTTC.